The present T cell receptor beta chain was sequenced within a study of T-cell memory formation after mild COVID-19. One entry per CDR3 protein, called by TCRdb with MiXCR from the 5' RACE reads. Counted here are 300,000 to 400,000 distinct CDR3 sequences, approximately 15% occurring once; the ten biggest clones make up about a fifth. The V segment lost 10 bases and the J segment 3 bases; nucleotides outside the gene matches: 12. Per germline, CDR1 MNHEY and CDR2 SMNVEV (reference sequence). The CDR3 totals 15 residues. The sample holds a few counts of this clonotype. The sample comprised PBMCs or a T cell subset sorted from them (not recorded which). The chain is built from TRBV27 and TRBJ2-3, with 8 bases matching TRBD2. This clonotype was obtained from a man aged 18 to 29 who had mild COVID-19 (a few samples of this study predate the infection). Cell type and time point are not known. The CDR3 bases are TGTGCCACCGGTCAACCGGGACTAGGGACAGATACGCAGTATTTT. Its translation: CATGQPGLGTDTQYF.